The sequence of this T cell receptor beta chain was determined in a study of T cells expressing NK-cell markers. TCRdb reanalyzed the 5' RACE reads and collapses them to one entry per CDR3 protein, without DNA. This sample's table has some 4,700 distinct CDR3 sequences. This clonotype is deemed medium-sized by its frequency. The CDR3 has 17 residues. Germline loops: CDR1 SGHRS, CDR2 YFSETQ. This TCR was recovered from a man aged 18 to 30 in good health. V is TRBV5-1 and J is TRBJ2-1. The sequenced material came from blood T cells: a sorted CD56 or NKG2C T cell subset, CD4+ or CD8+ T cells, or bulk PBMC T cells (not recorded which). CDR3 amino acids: CASSLAVSASSYNEQFF.